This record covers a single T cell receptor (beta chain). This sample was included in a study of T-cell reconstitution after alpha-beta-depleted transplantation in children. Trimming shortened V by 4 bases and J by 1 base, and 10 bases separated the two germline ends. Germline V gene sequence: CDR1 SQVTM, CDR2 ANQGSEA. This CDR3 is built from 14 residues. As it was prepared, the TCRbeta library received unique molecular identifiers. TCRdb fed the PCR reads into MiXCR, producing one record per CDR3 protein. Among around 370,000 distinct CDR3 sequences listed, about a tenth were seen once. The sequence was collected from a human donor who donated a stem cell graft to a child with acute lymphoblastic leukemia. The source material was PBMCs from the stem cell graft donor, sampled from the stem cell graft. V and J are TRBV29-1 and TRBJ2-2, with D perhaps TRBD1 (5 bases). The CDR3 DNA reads TGCAGCGTTGCCCCAAGGGGGAACACCGGGGAGCTGTTTTTT. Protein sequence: CSVAPRGNTGELFF.